The 28 T cell receptor beta chains in this list originate from one sample, sequenced in a study of tumor and adjacent non-tumor tissue in lung cancer. This sample's RNA came from whole unsorted tissue. This non-tumor lung sample came from over 3 cm beyond the tumor edge. Three rounds of nested PCR, following a modified ARM-PCR protocol, produced the TCRbeta library. TCRdb processed the multiplex PCR reads anew with MiXCR; each CDR3 protein has one entry. The sample lists 100,000 or so distinct CDR3 sequences, about 80% seen once, with more than 25% in the top ten. The sequenced material came from distant non-tumor lung tissue. The source is a man in his sixties with small cell lung cancer.

The genes are TRBV11-2 and TRBJ2-5; no firm D call. This CDR3 has 12 amino acids. With 5 bases removed from V and 8 bases from J, the gap between germline ends came to 12 bases. Germline V gives CDR1 SGHAT, CDR2 FQNNGV. The CDR3 spells CASSQEGNTQYF. The CDR3 DNA reads TGTGCCAGCAGCCAGGAAGGGAACACCCAGTACTTC.

This sequence joins TRBV12-5 and TRBJ2-6, with D possibly matching TRBD1 (6 bases). The germline V gene encodes CDR1 LGHNT and CDR2 FRNRAP. V was clipped by 8 bases and J by 10 bases, with 15 bases between them. The CDR3 sequence is 13 residues long. The CDR3 DNA sequence: TGTGCTAGTACCCCAGGGACATCTAACGTCCTGACTTTC. This sequence encodes CASTPGTSNVLTF.

This clonotype rates as medium-sized. The CDR3 here is CASSLTGLANEKLFF. The CDR3 DNA is TGTGCCAGCAGCTTAACCGGACTGGCCAATGAAAAACTGTTTTTT. This chain links TRBV11-2 with TRBJ1-4, with D uncertain. Germline V gene lookup returns CDR1 SGHAT and CDR2 FQNNGV. The CDR3 has 15 amino acids. Deletions cut 2 bases from V and 5 bases from J, with 12 bases between.

Points on this clonotype: It may be a read error: a sequence one base away is much more abundant. V gene TRBV7-9 combines with J gene TRBJ1-4; no firm D call. The CDR3 has 15 amino acids. The V end lost 5 bases, the J end lost 4 bases, and 14 bases lay between the germline ends. Germline-derived CDR1 and CDR2 are SEHNR and FQNEAQ (reference sequence). For the CDR3, the DNA is TGTGCCAGCAGCCCTACCAGTACTTGTAATGAAAAACTGTTTTTT. This sequence encodes CASSPTSTCNEKLFF.

At least ten counts were recorded for this clonotype. V gene TRBV7-9 combines with J gene TRBJ2-2, with TRBD2 as a possible D gene (5 bases). The germline V gene has CDR1 SEHNR and CDR2 FQNEAQ (reference sequence). This CDR3 spans 13 amino acids. With 5 bases removed from V and 6 bases from J, the gap between germline ends came to 10 bases. CDR3 sequence: CASSRGSPGELFF. The DNA for the CDR3 is TGTGCCAGCAGCCGGGGTTCCCCCGGGGAGCTGTTTTTT.

With regard to this clonotype: Relative to the germline gene, one junction end is altered; a read error may explain this. The CDR3 nucleotides are TGTACCAGCAGCGAATGGGAGTATAACATTCAGTACTTC. Residues: CTSSEWEYNIQYF. V usage is TRBV6-5 and J usage is TRBJ2-4, with a tentative D call TRBD2 (5 bases). CDR1 is MNHEY, CDR2 SVGAGI, per germline. The CDR3 has 13 residues.

A word on this clonotype: One junction end does not reproduce the germline sequence, and a read error may be involved. V and J are TRBV5-1 and TRBJ2-1; 9 bases line up with TRBD2. The CDR3 has 15 amino acids. The germline V gene has CDR1 SGHRS and CDR2 YFSETQ. CDR3: CATTPSGAVGNEEFF. The CDR3 DNA reads TGCGCCACCACCCCTAGCGGGGCAGTTGGGAATGAGGAGTTCTTC.

As to this clonotype: One junction end does not reproduce the germline sequence, and a read error may be involved. This chain links TRBV10-2 with TRBJ2-3, with no clear D. CDR3 length: 11 amino acids. Germline V lookup: CDR1 WSHSY, CDR2 SAAADI. The CDR3 sequence is CASSDVNTHYF. The CDR3 nucleotides read TGCGCCAGTAGTGACGTAAATACGCACTATTTC.

Of note for this clonotype: Relative to the germline gene, one junction end is altered; a read error may explain this. The chain is built from TRBV5-6 and TRBJ1-1; no clear D gene. Germline V gene lookup returns CDR1 SGHDT and CDR2 YYEEEE. This CDR3 is built from 13 residues. CDR3 protein: CASNGIVNIEAFF. CDR3 nucleotide sequence: TGTGCCAGCAACGGAATTGTGAACATTGAAGCTTTCTTT.

Concerning this clonotype: Its ends do not fully match the called genes, so a read error is possible. V and J are TRBV6-2 or TRBV6-3 and TRBJ2-2; no clear D gene. This CDR3 contains 13 residues. In germline, CDR1 is MNHEY, CDR2 SVGEGT. DNA for the CDR3: TGTGTCAGCAGTTGCTTTTCAGCAGGGGAGCTGTTTTTT. Its translation is CVSSCFSAGELFF.

On this clonotype: An end of the junction does not agree with germline; a read error may underlie this. The gene calls are TRBV6-6 and TRBJ1-1; no clear D gene. The CDR3 is made up of 13 amino acids. In germline, CDR1 is MNHNY, CDR2 SVGAGI (reference sequence). The CDR3, as DNA: TGTGCCAGCAGTGGCAAGGTGGAGACTGAAGCTTTCTTC. This sequence encodes CASSGKVETEAFF.

The rearrangement uses TRBV4-1 and TRBJ2-7, with a weak D call TRBD2 (6 bases). The germline gives CDR1 MGHRA, CDR2 YSYEKL. The CDR3 length is 16 residues. CDR3 DNA: TGCACCAACAGCCAAGTTTTGTCGGGACTCCCCCCGAAGCAGTACTTC. Its translation is CTNSQVLSGLPPKQYF.

By share, this clonotype counts as medium-sized. The chain links TRBV6-5 to TRBJ2-5, with D possibly being TRBD1 (6 bases). Germline V gene sequence: CDR1 MNHEY, CDR2 SVGAGI. Trimming pared 4 bases from V and 1 base from J, leaving 10 bases between. The CDR3 has 14 residues. CDR3 bases: TGTGCCAGCAGTTCTCAGGGGACCCAAGAGACCCAGTACTTC. The encoded protein is CASSSQGTQETQYF.

About this clonotype: At one end, the junction sequence differs from germline, possibly due to a read error. The V and J genes are TRBV11-2 and TRBJ2-1; perhaps TRBD2 as D (6 bases). Germline CDR1 reads SGHAT; CDR2 reads FQNNGV. The CDR3 consists of 13 residues. CDR3 DNA sequence: TGTGCTAGCAGCTCAGAGGCAGCGGGCCTAAAGATCTTC. This sequence encodes CASSSEAAGLKIF.

Details on this clonotype: One end of the junction fails to match germline, which may point to a read error. The rearrangement uses TRBV11-2 and TRBJ2-1; TRBD2 aligns across 8 bases. This CDR3 is built from 16 residues. The germline gives CDR1 SGHAT, CDR2 FQNNGV. In nucleotides, the CDR3 is TGTGCCAGCAGCTTAATCGGGAGGGGTTCATACATTGAGCAGTTCTTC. This sequence encodes CASSLIGRGSYIEQFF.

This clonotype was recorded once. This may come from a read error, since a much larger clone is one base off. V gene TRBV20-1 combines with J gene TRBJ2-1, with TRBD2 identical over 11 bases. The germline V gene encodes CDR1 DFQATT and CDR2 SNEGSKA (reference sequence). The CDR3 is made up of 13 amino acids. The CDR3 loop is CSAGGLADNDQFF. CDR3 in DNA: TGCAGTGCTGGGGGACTAGCGGACAATGATCAGTTCTTC.

This clonotype was seen once. A much larger clone differs from this one at a single base, so this may be a read error. The rearrangement links TRBV20-1 to TRBJ2-1; 8 nucleotides line up with TRBD2. This CDR3 has 13 residues. Trimming removed 4 bases from V and 6 bases from J; junction bases left unmatched: 5. Germline V gene lookup returns CDR1 DFQATT and CDR2 SNEGSKA (reference sequence). The CDR3 region has the DNA TGCAGTGCTAACGGGAGGGCCTGCAATGAGCAGTTCTTC. Translated, it gives CSANGRACNEQFF.

V is TRBV6-1 and J is TRBJ2-5; D is perhaps TRBD2 (6 bases). From germline, CDR1 is MNHNS and CDR2 SASEGT. The CDR3 sequence is 14 residues long. The CDR3 region is CESSELREWETQYF. The CDR3 region has the DNA TGTGAGAGCAGTGAATTGCGGGAATGGGAGACCCAGTACTTC.

Turning to this clonotype: Its ends do not fully match the called genes, so a read error is possible. This chain connects TRBV11-3 to TRBJ2-1, with 9 bases lining up with TRBD2. The CDR3 extends over 16 amino acids. Per the germline V gene, CDR1 is SGHNT and CDR2 is YENEEA. CDR3 sequence: CGSSFMAREGYNEQFF. CDR3 nucleotides: TGTGGCAGCAGCTTCATGGCGCGGGAGGGGTATAATGAGCAGTTCTTC.

For this clonotype: The junction shows a germline mismatch at one end, possibly a read error. The CDR3 DNA follows: TGTGCCAACAGCTTGGCCTCCGGGACAGCGATCACTGAAGTTTTCTTT. Translating it yields CANSLASGTAITEVFF. The chain combines TRBV5-6 with TRBJ1-1; 7 bases agree with TRBD1. Germline V lookup: CDR1 SGHDT, CDR2 YYEEEE. CDR3 size: 16 residues.

The V gene is TRBV7-9, the J gene TRBJ2-7; unclear D gene. The CDR3 contains 13 residues. V gave up 5 bases and J gave up 9 bases, with 17 bases separating them. Germline V CDR1 and CDR2: SEHNR, FQNEAQ (reference sequence). The DNA of the CDR3 is TGTGCCAGCAGCCCCATCTCCCGGTGCGCGCAGTACTTC. Its translation: CASSPISRCAQYF.

Turning to this clonotype: A read error may explain this, as a much larger clone is one base away. The J gene is TRBJ2-7, the V gene TRBV25-1; no clear D gene. The CDR3 totals 13 residues. Per germline, CDR1 MGHDK and CDR2 SYGVNS. V was clipped by 8 bases and J by 3 bases, with 14 bases between them. The CDR3 loop reads CASALGRNYEQYF. As DNA, the CDR3 is TGTGCCAGCGCCCTGGGCAGGAACTACGAGCAGTACTTC.

Points on this clonotype: This may come from a read error, since a much larger clone is one base off. The chain has TRBV24-1 and TRBJ2-3; 7 bases are shared with TRBD1. CDR1 is KGHDR, CDR2 SFDVKD, per germline. This CDR3 spans 13 amino acids. Written as DNA, the CDR3 is TGTGCCACCAGATCCACAGGGGCAGATATGCAGTATTTT. Amino acid sequence: CATRSTGADMQYF.

With regard to this clonotype: The CDR3 end shows no conserved phenylalanine or tryptophan, and so a read error is likely. The rearrangement joins TRBV7-9 to TRBJ2-2; tentative D call: TRBD2 (6 bases). The germline gives CDR1 SEHNR, CDR2 FQNEAQ (reference sequence). CDR3 size: 16 residues. CDR3 region: CASSQGLKAGTRELFL. CDR3 coding DNA: TGTGCCAGCAGCCAAGGACTAAAAGCGGGCACCAGGGAGCTGTTTTTG.

A word on this clonotype: It is likely a read error, because the conserved phenylalanine at the end of the CDR3 is missing. The chain employs TRBV4-2 and TRBJ2-1; weak D call: TRBD2 (6 bases). The CDR3 is made up of 15 amino acids. CDR1 is LGHNA and CDR2 is YNFKEQ in the germline V gene. DNA of the CDR3: TGTACCAGCAGCCAAGAGGGCGGGACCTACAATGAGCAGTTCTTA. This gives the protein CTSSQEGGTYNEQFL.

As concerns this clonotype: Compared with germline, one end of the junction differs, possibly owing to a read error. This chain connects TRBV11-2 to TRBJ2-1; no definite D call. Germline lookup yields CDR1 SGHAT and CDR2 FQNNGV. The CDR3 contains 15 residues. DNA for the CDR3: TGTGCCAGTAGCTTAGAGGTGGGGTTTATCAATGAGCAGTTCTTC. Translating it yields CASSLEVGFINEQFF.

The chain couples TRBV20-1 to TRBJ2-1; D unclear. Trimming left V 1 base short and J 7 bases short, with 11 bases between. CDR1 is DFQATT, CDR2 SNEGSKA, per germline (reference sequence). This CDR3 is built from 13 residues. The CDR3 here is CSARGPLQNEQFF. CDR3 nucleotides: TGCAGTGCTAGAGGACCACTGCAGAATGAGCAGTTCTTC.

This chain joins TRBV6-1 and TRBJ2-1; no clear D gene. Germline V CDR1 and CDR2: MNHNS, SASEGT. The CDR3 consists of 16 residues. V was shortened by 3 bases and J by 2 bases, with 14 bases between the two germline ends. The CDR3 nucleotides are TGTGCCAGCAGTGACATCCCCGGGTTCACCTACAATGAGCAGTTCTTC. Amino acid sequence: CASSDIPGFTYNEQFF.